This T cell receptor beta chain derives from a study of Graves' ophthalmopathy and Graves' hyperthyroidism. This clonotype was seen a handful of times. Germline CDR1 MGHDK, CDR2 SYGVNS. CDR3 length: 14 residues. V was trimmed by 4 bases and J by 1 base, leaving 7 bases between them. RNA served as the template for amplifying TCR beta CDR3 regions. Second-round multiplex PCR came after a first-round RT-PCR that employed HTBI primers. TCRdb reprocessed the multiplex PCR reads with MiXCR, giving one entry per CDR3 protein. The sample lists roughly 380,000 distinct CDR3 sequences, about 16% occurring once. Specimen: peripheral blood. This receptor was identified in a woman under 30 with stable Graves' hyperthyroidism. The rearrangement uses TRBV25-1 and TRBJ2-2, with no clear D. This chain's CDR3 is CASSAGGNTGELFF. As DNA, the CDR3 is TGTGCCAGCAGTGCGGGCGGGAACACCGGGGAGCTGTTTTTT.